The rows below give T cell receptor beta chains drawn from one sample of a study of early T cells in non-severe SARS-CoV-2 infection. Via MiXCR, TCRdb re-called the 5' RACE reads, giving one row per CDR3 protein. The sample has more than 70,000 distinct CDR3 sequences, 9% to 15% seen once. Sequenced sample: whole blood. The receptor set was obtained from an adult who was a healthcare worker with PCR-confirmed SARS-CoV-2 infection or an uninfected control (not recorded which). The CDR3 runs from the conserved cysteine through the conserved F or W. The D gene is left open where the match is weak. Where a row states a size, it is once, few, many or the class of an expanded clone; other rows omit it.

cdr3_length d_call j_call clone_size v_call cdr3_nt cdr3_aa
20 TRBD2 TRBJ2-3 many TRBV20-1 TGCAGTGCTAGACCTCCGGGACTAGCGGGAGGGACTGTCAGCACAGATACGCAGTATTTT CSARPPGLAGGTVSTDTQYF
15 . TRBJ2-3 few TRBV20-1 TGCAGTGTTAGAGTCTTCGGGTCTAGCACAGATACGCAGTATTTT CSVRVFGSSTDTQYF
11 . TRBJ2-3 few TRBV27 TGTGCCAGCACGGAAGCGGATACGCAGTATTTT CASTEADTQYF
13 . TRBJ2-3 few TRBV20-1 TGCAGTGCTAGAGCTGCCCCGACAGATACGCAGTATTTT CSARAAPTDTQYF
12 TRBD1 TRBJ1-2 . TRBV20-1 TGCAGTGCCCTACAGGGGGCTTATGGCTACACCTTC CSALQGAYGYTF
15 TRBD1 TRBJ2-1 few TRBV14 TGTGCCAGCAGCCAAGTCAGGACAGGGCGCAATGAGCAGTTCTTC CASSQVRTGRNEQFF
13 . TRBJ1-5 few TRBV14 TGTGCCAGCAGCCAAGGAGGTATTCAGCCCCAGCATTTT CASSQGGIQPQHF
12 . TRBJ2-1 . TRBV5-4 TGTGCCAGCGGAACTAGTTACAATGAGCAGCTCTTC CASGTSYNEQLF
13 . TRBJ2-1 . TRBV9 TGTGCCAGCAACCGGGACCCTGGAAGGGAGCAGTTCTTC CASNRDPGREQFF
13 . TRBJ1-2 few TRBV7-2 TGTGCCAGCCGAGAGTGGCGGGTCTATGGCTACACCTTC CASREWRVYGYTF
14 . TRBJ1-6 many TRBV3-1 TGTGCCAGCAGCCACGAAGACAGATATTCACCCCTCCACTTT CASSHEDRYSPLHF
12 . TRBJ2-3 few TRBV20-1 TGCAGTGCAACGACCTTGAAGGATACGCAGTATTTT CSATTLKDTQYF
16 TRBD2 TRBJ2-3 few TRBV11-1 TGTGCCAGCAGCTTAGCGCTGACTAGCGGGAGGAATACGCAGTATTTT CASSLALTSGRNTQYF
14 . TRBJ1-1 . TRBV20-1 TGCAGTGCTAGAGATAACAGGGCGAACACTGAAGCTTTCTTT CSARDNRANTEAFF
14 TRBD1 TRBJ2-4 many TRBV2 TGTGCCAGCAGCCCAGGGGGAAATGTAGACATTCAGTACTTC CASSPGGNVDIQYF
14 . TRBJ2-3 few TRBV6-6 TGTGCCAGCAGTCAGTCAGGGAGCACAGATACGCAGTATTTT CASSQSGSTDTQYF
15 . TRBJ2-5 many TRBV10-3 TGTGCCATCAGTGATTCGGGAGGGGGCGGCGAGACCCAGTACTTC CAISDSGGGGETQYF
15 . TRBJ2-7 few TRBV14 TGTGCCAGCAGCCAATCAGGGACTTCCTCCTACGAGCAGTACTTC CASSQSGTSSYEQYF
13 . TRBJ1-1 few TRBV18 TGTGCCAGCTCACGTACACCGAACACTGAAGCTTTCTTT CASSRTPNTEAFF
13 . TRBJ1-2 . TRBV29-1 TGCAGCGTCGATCCTATACCTACCTATGGCTACACCTTC CSVDPIPTYGYTF
16 . TRBJ1-5 few TRBV12-5 TGTGCTAGTGGCCAGGACACCTCCTTCGGCAATCAGCCCCAGCATTTT CASGQDTSFGNQPQHF
13 . TRBJ1-1 many TRBV5-1 TGCGCCAGCAGCGTCACAGGGACCACTGAAGCTTTCTTT CASSVTGTTEAFF